The T cell receptor (beta chain) under discussion was sequenced for a study of response to subunit inactivated influenza vaccine. TCRdb re-derived calls from the RT-PCR reads in MiXCR, one entry per CDR3 protein. The repertoire includes approximately 500,000 distinct CDR3 sequences, under 30% of them detected once, and roughly 2.8% sits in the top ten. From germline, CDR1 is DFQATT and CDR2 SNEGSKA (reference sequence). The CDR3 loop spans 14 amino acids. The V end was cut by 3 bases, the J end by 0 bases, with 10 bases between. The same data also went into a second study, on T cells expressing NK-cell markers. From that study: Making the TCR beta cDNA relied on 5'RACE template switching with UMIs.

The sequence was obtained from a middle-aged man who received an inactivated influenza vaccine. The V and J genes are TRBV20-1 and TRBJ2-3; D uncertain. This material consisted of CD4+ T cells sorted from PBMCs, taken 11 to 12 days after vaccination. For the CDR3, the DNA is TGCAGTGCTAGGCAGGTCACTAGCACAGATACGCAGTATTTT. It codes for CSARQVTSTDTQYF.